One and the same sample provided the 6 T cell receptor beta chains below, sequenced in a study of Graves' ophthalmopathy and Graves' hyperthyroidism. RNA served as the template for amplifying TCR beta CDR3 regions. First-round RT-PCR relied on HTBI primers, and a second-round multiplex PCR came next. Using its own MiXCR run on the multiplex PCR reads, TCRdb lists one record per CDR3 protein. The data contain 620,000 or so distinct CDR3 sequences, roughly 20% of them singletons. Sequenced: peripheral blood. The receptors come from a woman aged 18 to 35 with stable Graves' hyperthyroidism. Some clones in this sample may be carry-over from other donors' samples.

In this sample, this clonotype turned up a few times. The chain recombines TRBV20-1 with TRBJ2-2, with D perhaps given as TRBD1 or TRBD2 (5 bases each). The V and J ends lost 5 bases and 3 bases respectively, with 22 bases between them. Germline V gene lookup returns CDR1 DFQATT and CDR2 SNEGSKA (reference sequence). The CDR3 has 17 residues. The CDR3 loop reads CSASPPRGVIDTGELFF. In DNA, the CDR3 is TGCAGTGCTTCGCCCCCTCGGGGCGTGATTGACACCGGGGAGCTGTTTTTT.

V is TRBV20-1 and J is TRBJ1-2; D not certain. The CDR3 spans 12 residues. The V gene lost 0 bases and the J gene lost 4 bases, with 6 bases spanning the gap. Germline CDR1 and CDR2: DFQATT and SNEGSKA (reference sequence). The CDR3 region is CSARDPLYGYTF. The CDR3 DNA reads TGCAGTGCTAGAGATCCCCTCTATGGCTACACCTTC.

This clonotype came up many times. The J gene is TRBJ2-7, the V gene TRBV5-1; maybe TRBD2 (7 bases). The CDR3 spans 13 residues. Between the trimmed V and J ends, which lost 5 bases and 3 bases, there was a span of 12 bases. Germline loops: CDR1 SGHRS, CDR2 YFSETQ. The CDR3 region has the DNA TGCGCCAGCAGAGAGGGAGGGGGCTACGAGCAGTACTTC. This codes for CASREGGGYEQYF.

This chain connects TRBV25-1 to TRBJ1-2; D ambiguous. Germline CDR1 MGHDK, CDR2 SYGVNS. V was cut by 1 base and J by 5 bases, with 5 bases left in between. The CDR3 extends over 12 amino acids. CDR3 region: CASSEWEYGYTF. CDR3 coding DNA: TGTGCCAGCAGTGAATGGGAGTATGGCTACACCTTC.

This clonotype was counted ten times or more. The V call is TRBV11-2, the J call TRBJ1-3; 7 nucleotides align to TRBD1. Unmatched junction bases numbered 7, after V lost 5 bases and J lost 0 bases. The germline gives CDR1 SGHAT, CDR2 FQNNGV. The CDR3 length is 16 residues. The CDR3 sequence is CASSRPGQHSGNTIYF. The CDR3 DNA reads TGTGCCAGCAGCAGGCCGGGACAGCACTCTGGAAACACCATATATTTT. Full variable domain (missing parts from reference TRBV11-2 and TRBJ1-3): EAGVAQSPRYKIIEKRQSVAFWCNPISGHATLYWYQQILGQGPKLLIQFQNNGVVDDSQLPKDRFSAERLKGVDSTLKIQPAKLEDSAVYLCASSRPGQHSGNTIYFGEGSWLTVV.

This chain joins TRBV24-1 and TRBJ2-5, with TRBD1 identical over 12 bases. Germline values: CDR1 KGHDR, CDR2 SFDVKD. V trimming: 3 bases; J trimming: 5 bases; junction bases outside the gene matches: 6. This CDR3 is built from 16 residues. DNA of the CDR3: TGTGCCACCAGTGATCCGGGACAGGGGGCTACGGAGACCCAGTACTTC. This translates into CATSDPGQGATETQYF.